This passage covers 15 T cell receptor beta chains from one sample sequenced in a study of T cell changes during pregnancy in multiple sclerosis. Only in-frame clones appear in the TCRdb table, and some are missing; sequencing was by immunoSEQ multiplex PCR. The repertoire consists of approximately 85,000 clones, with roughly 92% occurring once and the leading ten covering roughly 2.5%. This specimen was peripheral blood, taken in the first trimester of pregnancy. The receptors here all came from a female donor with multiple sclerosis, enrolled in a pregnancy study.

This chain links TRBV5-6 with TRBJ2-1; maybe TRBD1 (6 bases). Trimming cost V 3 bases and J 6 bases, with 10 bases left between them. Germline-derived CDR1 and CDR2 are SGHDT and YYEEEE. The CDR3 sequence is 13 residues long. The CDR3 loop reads CASSSTGLNEQFF. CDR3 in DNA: TGTGCCAGCAGCTCTACAGGGCTCAATGAGCAGTTCTTC.

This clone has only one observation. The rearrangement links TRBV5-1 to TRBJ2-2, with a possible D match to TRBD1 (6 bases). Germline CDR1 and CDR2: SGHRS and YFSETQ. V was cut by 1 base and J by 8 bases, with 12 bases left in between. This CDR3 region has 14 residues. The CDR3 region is CASSLWSGAGELFF. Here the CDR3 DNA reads TGCGCCAGCAGCTTGTGGTCAGGGGCTGGGGAGCTGTTTTTT.

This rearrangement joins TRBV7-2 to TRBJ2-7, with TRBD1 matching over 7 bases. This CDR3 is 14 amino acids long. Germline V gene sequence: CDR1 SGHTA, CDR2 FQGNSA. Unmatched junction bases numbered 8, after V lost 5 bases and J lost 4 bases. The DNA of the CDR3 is TGTGCCAGCAGCAATCCGGGACAGATGTACGAGCAGTACTTC. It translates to CASSNPGQMYEQYF.

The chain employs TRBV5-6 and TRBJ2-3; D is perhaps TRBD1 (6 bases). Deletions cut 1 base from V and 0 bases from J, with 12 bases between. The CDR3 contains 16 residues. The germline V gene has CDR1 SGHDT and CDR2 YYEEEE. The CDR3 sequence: CASSLTGLPSTDTQYF. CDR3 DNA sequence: TGTGCCAGCAGCTTGACAGGGCTCCCCAGCACAGATACGCAGTATTTT.

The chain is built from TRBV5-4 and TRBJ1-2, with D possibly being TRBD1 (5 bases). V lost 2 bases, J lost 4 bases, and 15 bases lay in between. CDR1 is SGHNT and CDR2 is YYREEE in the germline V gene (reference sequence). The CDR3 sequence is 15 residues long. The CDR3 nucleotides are TGTGCCAGCAGCTTAGCGGGGCGCGAGGGCTATGGCTACACCTTC. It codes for CASSLAGREGYGYTF. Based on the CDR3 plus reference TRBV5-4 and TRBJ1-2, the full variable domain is ETGVTQSPTHLIKTRGQQVTLRCSSQSGHNTVSWYQQALGQGPQFIFQYYREEENGRGNFPPRFSGLQFPNYSSELNVNALELDDSALYLCASSLAGREGYGYTFGSGTRLTVV.

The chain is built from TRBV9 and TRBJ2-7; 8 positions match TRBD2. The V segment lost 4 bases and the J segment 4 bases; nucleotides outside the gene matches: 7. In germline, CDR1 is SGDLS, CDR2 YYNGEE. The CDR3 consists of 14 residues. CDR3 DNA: TGTGCCAGCAGCCCGGGAGGGGGGAGGTACGAGCAGTACTTC. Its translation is CASSPGGGRYEQYF.

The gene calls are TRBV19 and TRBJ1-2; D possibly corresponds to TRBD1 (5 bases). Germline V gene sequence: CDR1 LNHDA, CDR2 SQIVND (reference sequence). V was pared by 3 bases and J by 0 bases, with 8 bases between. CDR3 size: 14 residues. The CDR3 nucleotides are TGTGCCAGTAGTATTCGACAGACTAACTATGGCTACACCTTC. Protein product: CASSIRQTNYGYTF.

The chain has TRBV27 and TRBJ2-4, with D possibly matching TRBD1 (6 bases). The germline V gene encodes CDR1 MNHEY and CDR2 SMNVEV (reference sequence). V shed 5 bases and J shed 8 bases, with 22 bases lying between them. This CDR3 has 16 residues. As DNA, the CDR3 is TGTGCCAGCAGTCCGCCGGGACACTTTCCCAAGGACATTCAGTACTTC. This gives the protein CASSPPGHFPKDIQYF.

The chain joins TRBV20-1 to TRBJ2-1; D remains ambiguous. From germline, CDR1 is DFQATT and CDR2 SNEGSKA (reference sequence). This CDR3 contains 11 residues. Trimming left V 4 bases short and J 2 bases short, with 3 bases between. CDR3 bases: TGCAGTGCTACGGCCTACAATGAGCAGTTCTTC. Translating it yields CSATAYNEQFF.

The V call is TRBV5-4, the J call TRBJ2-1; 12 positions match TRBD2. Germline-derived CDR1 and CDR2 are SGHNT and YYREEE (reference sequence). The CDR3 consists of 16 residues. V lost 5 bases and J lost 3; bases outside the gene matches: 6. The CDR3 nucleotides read TGTGCCAGCAGTCGACTAGCGGGAGAGAGCTACAATGAGCAGTTCTTC. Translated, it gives CASSRLAGESYNEQFF.

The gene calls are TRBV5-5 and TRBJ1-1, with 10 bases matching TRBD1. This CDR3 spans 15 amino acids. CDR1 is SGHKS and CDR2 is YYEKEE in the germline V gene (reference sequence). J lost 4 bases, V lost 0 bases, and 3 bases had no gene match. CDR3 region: CASSLDWDRGTEAFF. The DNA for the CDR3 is TGTGCCAGCAGCTTGGACTGGGACAGGGGCACTGAAGCTTTCTTT.

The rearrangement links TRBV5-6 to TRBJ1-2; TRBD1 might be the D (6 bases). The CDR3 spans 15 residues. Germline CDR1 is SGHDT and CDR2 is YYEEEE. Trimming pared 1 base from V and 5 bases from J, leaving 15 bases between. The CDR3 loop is CASSLLATGLYGYTF. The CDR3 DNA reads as TGTGCCAGCAGCTTGTTGGCAACAGGGCTATATGGCTACACCTTC. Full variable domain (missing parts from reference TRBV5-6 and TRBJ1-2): DAGVTQSPTHLIKTRGQQVTLRCSPKSGHDTVSWYQQALGQGPQFIFQYYEEEERQRGNFPDRFSGHQFPNYSSELNVNALLLGDSALYLCASSLLATGLYGYTFGSGTRLTVV.

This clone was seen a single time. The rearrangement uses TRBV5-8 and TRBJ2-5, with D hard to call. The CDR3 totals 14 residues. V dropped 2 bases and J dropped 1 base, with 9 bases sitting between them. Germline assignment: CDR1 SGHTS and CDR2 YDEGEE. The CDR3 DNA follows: TGTGCCAGCAGCTTTTTAAGCCCCCAAGAGACCCAGTACTTC. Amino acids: CASSFLSPQETQYF.

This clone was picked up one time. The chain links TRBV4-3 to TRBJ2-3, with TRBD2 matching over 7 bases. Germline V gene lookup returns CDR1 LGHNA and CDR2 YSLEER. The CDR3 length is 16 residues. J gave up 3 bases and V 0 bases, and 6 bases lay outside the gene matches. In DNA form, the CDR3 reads TGCGCCAGCAGCCAAGACGGGGGGTTGGGAACAGATACGCAGTATTTT. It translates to CASSQDGGLGTDTQYF.

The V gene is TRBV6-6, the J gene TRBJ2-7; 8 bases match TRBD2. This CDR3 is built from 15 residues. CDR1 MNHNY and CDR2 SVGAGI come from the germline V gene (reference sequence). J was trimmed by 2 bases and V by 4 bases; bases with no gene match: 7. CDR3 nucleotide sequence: TGTGCCAGCAGTTTCAATAGCGGGAACGCCTACGAGCAGTACTTC. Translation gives CASSFNSGNAYEQYF.